This T cell receptor (beta chain) was profiled in a study of blood T cell repertoires in COVID-19. Study summary: Sites across the United States, Italy and Spain contributed samples from acute and convalescent COVID-19.

Original analysis: Estimation of nucleated cell counts was performed using reference gene primer amplification. The protocol was immunoSEQ multiplex PCR, while the TCRdb copy is restricted to in-frame clones and leaves out a portion. The V and J calls and clone size are taken from that table; D and trimming were inferred from the DNA. This table has around 150,000 clones, about 75% appearing once. This CDR3 has 17 residues. Germline V gene data show CDR1 as SGHRS and CDR2 as YFSETQ. Trimming took 0 bases from V and 4 from J; bases not matched to a gene: 7. The V call is TRBV5-1, the J call TRBJ2-3; 11 positions agree with TRBD2. Sequencing input: PBMCs or T cells enriched from blood (not recorded which). The origin of this receptor is a woman between 45 and 60 years old who had recovered from COVID-19. The CDR3 sequence is CASSLEGLAGGPDTQYF. CDR3 sequence (DNA): TGCGCCAGCAGCTTGGAAGGCCTAGCGGGGGGTCCAGATACGCAGTATTTT.